This TCR beta chain was obtained from a study of monozygotic twins with cystic fibrosis. Whole-study context: Libraries were built from approximately 3 micrograms of fragmented DNA using about 15 PCR cycles. Study-level points and caveats: Unrelated CF individuals shared fewer identical clonotypes than monozygotic CF twins. J usage was most co-twin-similar in 8 of 16 pairs, V in 13. Median Simpson clonality of approximately 0.0091 suggested naive T cells predominated.

Trimming took off 4 bases at V and 2 bases at J, with 9 bases between the two ends. CDR3 size: 15 residues. Germline CDR1 MNHNS, CDR2 SASEGT. A note on this clone: The antigen is not known.

Sequencing used immunoSEQ multiplex PCR; TCRdb keeps in-frame clones, though not all of them. The table lists 25,000 or so clones, 90% of them singletons. The rearrangement joins TRBV6-1 to TRBJ2-6, with a tentative D call TRBD1 (6 bases). Sequenced sample: blood. This clonotype originated in a girl aged 2 to 10 with cystic fibrosis. CDR3 sequence (DNA): TGTGCCAGCAGTGCTACAGGGACTGGGGCCAACGTCCTGACTTTC. As protein: CASSATGTGANVLTF.